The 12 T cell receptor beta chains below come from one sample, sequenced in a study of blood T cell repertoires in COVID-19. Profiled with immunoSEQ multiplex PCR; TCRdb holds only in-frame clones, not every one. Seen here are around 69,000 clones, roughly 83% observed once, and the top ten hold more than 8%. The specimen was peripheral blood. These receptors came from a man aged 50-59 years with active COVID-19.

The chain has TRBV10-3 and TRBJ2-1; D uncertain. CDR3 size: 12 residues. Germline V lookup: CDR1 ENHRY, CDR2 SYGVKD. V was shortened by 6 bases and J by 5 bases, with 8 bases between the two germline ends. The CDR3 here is CAIRTIHNEQFF. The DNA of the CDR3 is TGTGCCATCAGAACAATCCACAATGAGCAGTTCTTC.

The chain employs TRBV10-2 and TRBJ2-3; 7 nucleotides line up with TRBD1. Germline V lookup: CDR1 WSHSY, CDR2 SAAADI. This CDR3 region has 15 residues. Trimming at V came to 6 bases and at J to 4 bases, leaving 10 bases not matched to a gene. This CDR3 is CASSQSRQGSDTQYF. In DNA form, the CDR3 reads TGCGCCAGCAGCCAGAGCCGACAGGGATCAGATACGCAGTATTTT.

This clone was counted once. As DNA, the CDR3 is TGTGCCAGCAGTTACCCCTCACGGGAGCAGTACTTC. This translates into CASSYPSREQYF. The J gene is TRBJ2-7, the V gene TRBV6-2 or TRBV6-3; D remains ambiguous. This CDR3 region has 12 residues. Germline loops: CDR1 MNHEY, CDR2 SVGEGT. Trimming pared 2 bases from V and 7 bases from J, leaving 9 bases between.

CDR3 sequence reads: CASSFSGGSYNEQFF. For the CDR3, the DNA is TGTGCCAGCAGCTTTAGCGGGGGGTCCTACAATGAGCAGTTCTTC. The chain couples TRBV7-2 to TRBJ2-1, with 10 bases fitting TRBD2. The CDR3 consists of 15 residues. Trimming at V came to 3 bases and at J to 1 base, leaving 0 bases not matched to a gene. Germline V gene lookup returns CDR1 SGHTA and CDR2 FQGNSA.

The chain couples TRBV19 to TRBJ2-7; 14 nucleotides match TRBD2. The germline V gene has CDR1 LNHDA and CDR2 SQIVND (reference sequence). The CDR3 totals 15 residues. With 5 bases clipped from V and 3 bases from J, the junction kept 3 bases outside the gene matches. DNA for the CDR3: TGTGCCAGTAGTGCCGGGACTAGCGGGGGCTACGAGCAGTACTTC. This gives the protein CASSAGTSGGYEQYF.

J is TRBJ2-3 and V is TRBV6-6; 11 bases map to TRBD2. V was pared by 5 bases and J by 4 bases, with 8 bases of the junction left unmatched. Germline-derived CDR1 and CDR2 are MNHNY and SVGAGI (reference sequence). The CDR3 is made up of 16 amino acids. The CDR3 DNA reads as TGTGCCAGCAGTCCTTTAGCGGGGGGGCCAGCAGATACGCAGTATTTT. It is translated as CASSPLAGGPADTQYF.

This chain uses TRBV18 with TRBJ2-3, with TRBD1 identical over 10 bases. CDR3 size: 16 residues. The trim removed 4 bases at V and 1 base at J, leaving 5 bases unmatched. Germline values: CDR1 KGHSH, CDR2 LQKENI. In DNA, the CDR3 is TGTGCCAGCTCACTAGTCGGGACAGGGGGCACAGATACGCAGTATTTT. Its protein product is CASSLVGTGGTDTQYF.

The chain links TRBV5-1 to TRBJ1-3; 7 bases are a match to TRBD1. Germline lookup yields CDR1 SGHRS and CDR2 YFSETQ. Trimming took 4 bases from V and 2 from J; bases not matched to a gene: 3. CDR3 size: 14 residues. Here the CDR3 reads CASSAGQPGNTIYF. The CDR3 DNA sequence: TGCGCCAGCAGCGCGGGACAGCCTGGAAACACCATATATTTT. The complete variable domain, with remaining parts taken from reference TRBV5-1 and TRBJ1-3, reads KAGVTQTPRYLIKTRGQQVTLSCSPISGHRSVSWYQQTPGQGLQFLFEYFSETQRNKGNFPGRFSGRQFSNSRSEMNVSTLELGDSALYLCASSAGQPGNTIYFGEGSWLTVV.

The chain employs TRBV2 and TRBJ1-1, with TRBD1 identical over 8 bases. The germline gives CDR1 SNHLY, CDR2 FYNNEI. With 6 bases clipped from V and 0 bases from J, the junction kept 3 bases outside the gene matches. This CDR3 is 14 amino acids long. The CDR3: CASRGGQVNTEAFF. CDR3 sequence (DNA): TGTGCCAGCAGGGGGGGACAGGTGAACACTGAAGCTTTCTTT.

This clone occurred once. For the CDR3, the DNA is TGTGCCAGCAGTTCCGCCTGGGGAGGGGAGGAGTACGAGCAGTACTTC. Translation: CASSSAWGGEEYEQYF. The chain links TRBV6-5 to TRBJ2-7, with TRBD2 matching over 7 bases. This CDR3 has 16 residues. Germline CDR1 reads MNHEY; CDR2 reads SVGAGI. V was clipped by 4 bases and J by 4 bases; unmatched bases: 13.

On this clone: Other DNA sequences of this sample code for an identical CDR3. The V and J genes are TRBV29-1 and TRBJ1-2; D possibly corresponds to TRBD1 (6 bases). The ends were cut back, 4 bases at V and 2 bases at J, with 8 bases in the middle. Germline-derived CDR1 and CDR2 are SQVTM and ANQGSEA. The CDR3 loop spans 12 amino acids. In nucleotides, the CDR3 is TGCAGCGTTGGAACAGGGAACTATGGCTACACCTTC. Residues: CSVGTGNYGYTF.

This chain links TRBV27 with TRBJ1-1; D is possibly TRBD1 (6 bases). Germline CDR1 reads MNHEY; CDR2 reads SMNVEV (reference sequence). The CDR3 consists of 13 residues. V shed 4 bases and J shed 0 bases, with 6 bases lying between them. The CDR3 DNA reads TGTGCCAGCAGTTGGACAGTGAACACTGAAGCTTTCTTT. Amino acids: CASSWTVNTEAFF.